This T cell receptor beta chain was observed in a study of technical replicates of blood from a handful of donors. V dropped 4 bases and J dropped 4; count of bases not matched to a gene: 2. The CDR3 is made up of 13 amino acids. Per germline, CDR1 SNHLY and CDR2 FYNNEI. The protocol was immunoSEQ multiplex PCR, while the TCRdb copy is restricted to in-frame clones and leaves out a portion. The table lists some 74,000 clones, roughly 92% of them singletons. V and J are TRBV2 and TRBJ1-2, with 8 positions matching TRBD1. Material: T cells isolated from PBMCs. The TCR originated in a human donor in good health. Here the CDR3 reads CASSGGQGYGYTF. In DNA, the CDR3 is TGTGCCAGCAGTGGTGGACAGGGCTATGGCTACACCTTC.